Listed here are 26 T cell receptor beta chains from one sample, sequenced in a study of T cell clonality in common variable immunodeficiency. Study-level points and caveats: Common variable immunodeficiency TCR beta sequences reportedly had fewer deletions and N-nucleotide insertions.

Libraries were prepared by immunoSEQ multiplex PCR; TCRdb keeps only in-frame clonotypes and omits some of them. The sample contains about 7,300 clones, none of them singletons. The antigens of these receptors remain unknown. Material for sequencing was peripheral blood mononuclear cells. These receptors were obtained from a human donor with common variable immunodeficiency.

This clone counts as medium-sized. The DNA ends 3 residues before the CDR3 does, and the rest of the CDR3 is filled in from the germline J gene. The chain joins TRBV4-1 to TRBJ2-1; D is perhaps TRBD2 (6 bases). This CDR3 is 16 amino acids long. With 0 bases removed from V and 7 bases from J, the gap between germline ends came to 16 bases. The germline gives CDR1 MGHRA, CDR2 YSYEKL. The CDR3 DNA, read in part, is TGCGCCAGCAGCCAAGAAGGCTCTTTCCGGGGGAATGAG. This gives the protein CASSQEGSFRGNE. In full, the CDR3 reads CASSQEGSFRGNEQFF.

Details on this clone: The read stops 3 residues short of the end of the CDR3; the missing end is completed from the germline J gene. This rearrangement joins TRBV13 to TRBJ2-1, with TRBD2 matching 7 bases. The CDR3 loop spans 19 amino acids. Germline V lookup: CDR1 PRHDT, CDR2 FYEKMQ (reference sequence). Trimming took 3 bases from V and 0 from J; bases not matched to a gene: 14. The covered CDR3 bases are TGTGCCAGCAGCTTTCGGTCTAGCGGAAAAAAGAGCTCCTACAATGAG. The encoded protein is CASSFRSSGKKSSYNE. The full CDR3 reads CASSFRSSGKKSSYNEQFF.

This clone is deemed medium-sized. The read ends 3 residues shy of where the CDR3 ends; the end is completed using the germline J gene. The chain couples TRBV18 to TRBJ2-2; D perhaps matches TRBD1 (6 bases). The germline V gene encodes CDR1 KGHSH and CDR2 LQKENI. The CDR3 contains 14 residues. Deletions cut 3 bases from V and 5 bases from J, with 10 bases between. The CDR3 DNA, read in part, is TGTGCCAGCTCACCGAAGCAGGGGACCGGGGAG. Translated: CASSPKQGTGE. The complete CDR3 protein is CASSPKQGTGELFF.

This clone was counted between two and nine times. Read sequence stops 3 residues before the CDR3 end, and the germline J gene provides the missing end. The V gene is TRBV7-9, the J gene TRBJ2-1; 9 bases line up with TRBD1. Germline V gene lookup returns CDR1 SEHNR and CDR2 FQNEAQ (reference sequence). This CDR3 is 10 amino acids long. After removal of 9 bases from V and 9 bases from J, the junction contained 0 bases not matched to a gene. The CDR3 region is CARTGGEQFF. CDR3 DNA (partial): TGTGCCAGGACAGGGGGTGAG.

The sample holds many counts of this clone. The CDR3 goes on 3 residues after the read ends, and that part is filled in from the germline J gene. This chain joins TRBV10-3 and TRBJ2-2; 10 bases match TRBD2. V shed 7 bases and J 4 bases; nucleotides not matched to a gene: 6. The CDR3 contains 15 residues. Germline CDR1 ENHRY, CDR2 SYGVKD. The part of the CDR3 DNA that was read is TGTGCCATCAAGGAACTAGCGGGACCCACCGGGGAG. Amino acid sequence: CAIKELAGPTGE. The full CDR3 reads CAIKELAGPTGELFF.

This clone was recorded many times. The CDR3 sequence: CASSARQGETQYF. The covered CDR3 bases are TGTGCCAGCAGCGCCAGACAGGGTGAGACC. The chain uses TRBV9 and TRBJ2-5; TRBD1 agrees at 7 bases. The read comes to an end 3 residues before the CDR3 does, leaving the germline J gene to fill in the end. The CDR3 runs 13 residues. Germline lookup yields CDR1 SGDLS and CDR2 YYNGEE. J lost 5 bases, V lost 3 bases, and 4 bases had no gene match.

This clone rates as medium-sized. The read stops 3 residues short of the end of the CDR3; the missing end is completed from the germline J gene. The V and J genes are TRBV12-5 and TRBJ2-2; 10 nucleotides match TRBD2. This CDR3 is 17 amino acids long. Germline CDR1 LGHNT, CDR2 FRNRAP. J was trimmed by 5 bases and V by 3 bases; bases with no gene match: 9. The sequenced CDR3 bases are TGTGCTAGTGGTTTTATAGCGGGAGGACGTTGGACCGGGGAG. Translation gives CASGFIAGGRWTGE. The complete CDR3 protein is CASGFIAGGRWTGELFF.

This clone was recorded at least ten times. The read halts 3 residues ahead of the CDR3 end, with the missing end drawn from the germline J gene. The chain couples TRBV20-1 to TRBJ2-2, with TRBD2 identical over 9 bases. The CDR3 has 15 amino acids. The trim removed 4 bases at V and 4 bases at J, leaving 7 bases unmatched. CDR1 DFQATT and CDR2 SNEGSKA come from the germline V gene (reference sequence). CDR3 DNA (partial): TGCAGTGCTACAGAGAGCGGGAGGCGCACCGGGGAG. Its translation is CSATESGRRTGE. The entire CDR3 reads CSATESGRRTGELFF.

With respect to this clone: Read sequence stops 3 residues before the CDR3 end, and the germline J gene provides the missing end. The chain has TRBV5-1 and TRBJ1-3; the match to TRBD1 covers 9 bases. Trimming at V came to 3 bases and at J to 4 bases, leaving 8 bases not matched to a gene. CDR3 length: 16 residues. Germline CDR1 and CDR2: SGHRS and YFSETQ. The CDR3 region is CASSSEQGAKGNTIYF. Partial CDR3 DNA: TGCGCCAGCAGCTCCGAACAGGGGGCGAAAGGAAACACC.

This clone is medium-sized (0.01 to 0.1%) in the sample. The CDR3 bases that were read are TGCAGTGCTTACAGCGGGAGCTCCTACAATGAG. Its protein product is CSAYSGSSYNE. The whole CDR3 sequence reads CSAYSGSSYNEQFF. This chain links TRBV20-1 with TRBJ2-1, with 8 bases lining up with TRBD2. The CDR3 is cut off 3 residues early in the read; its end comes from the germline J gene. From germline, CDR1 is DFQATT and CDR2 SNEGSKA (reference sequence). This CDR3 contains 14 residues. Trimming removed 5 bases from V and 0 bases from J; junction bases left unmatched: 3.

Concerning this clone: The sequenced fragment ends 3 residues before the CDR3 boundary, so the rest is inferred from the germline J gene. The chain carries TRBV20-1 and TRBJ1-2; TRBD1 matches at 7 bases. This CDR3 has 13 residues. Germline V lookup: CDR1 DFQATT, CDR2 SNEGSKA (reference sequence). The CDR3 is CSADREISGGYTF. CDR3 bases read: TGCAGTGCCGACAGGGAAATAAGTGGAGGC.

Comments on this clone: The read gets to within 3 residues of the CDR3 end, and the germline J gene fills in the rest. V gene TRBV18 combines with J gene TRBJ2-2; D call uncertain. V was clipped by 2 bases and J by 5 bases, with 3 bases between them. This CDR3 comprises 12 residues. Germline CDR1 is KGHSH and CDR2 is LQKENI. The CDR3 loop reads CASSPSTGELFF. Partial CDR3 DNA: TGTGCCAGCTCACCATCTACCGGGGAG.

By share, this clone ranks as medium-sized. The CDR3 is cut off 3 residues early in the read; its end comes from the germline J gene. V gene TRBV18 combines with J gene TRBJ2-5, with 9 bases identical to TRBD1. Germline V gene sequence: CDR1 KGHSH, CDR2 LQKENI. This CDR3 comprises 15 residues. The trim removed 6 bases at V and 7 bases at J, leaving 12 bases unmatched. Incomplete CDR3 DNA: TGTGCCAGCTCTCCCTCCCGGACAGGGGAAGGGACC. It encodes CASSPSRTGEGT. In full, the CDR3 reads CASSPSRTGEGTQYF.

Concerning this clone itself: Read data end 3 residues before the CDR3 end; the end is taken from the germline J gene. The chain carries TRBV5-1 and TRBJ2-3; TRBD1 matches 7 bases. The germline V gene encodes CDR1 SGHRS and CDR2 YFSETQ. This CDR3 has 13 amino acids. V lost 0 bases, J lost 6 bases, and 1 base stayed unmatched. CDR3 bases read: TGCGCCAGCAGCTTGGAGGGGGCGGATACG. This codes for CASSLEGADT. In full, the CDR3 is CASSLEGADTQYF.

This clone was counted between two and nine times. The CDR3 extends 3 residues past the end of the read, so its final part is completed from the germline J gene. The chain joins TRBV7-6 to TRBJ2-7; the match to TRBD1 covers 8 bases. Germline V CDR1 and CDR2: SGHVS, FNYEAQ. After removal of 3 bases from V and 4 bases from J, the junction contained 17 bases not matched to a gene. This CDR3 has 18 amino acids. The CDR3 reads CASSLGLGTGAKFYEQYF. The CDR3 bases that were read are TGTGCCAGCAGCTTGGGGCTCGGGACAGGCGCGAAGTTTTACGAG.

This clone turned up a few times. This CDR3 is CSASSSGSTHEQYF. The part of the CDR3 DNA that was read is TGCAGTGCTAGTTCCAGCGGGAGTACCCACGAG. This sequence joins TRBV20-1 and TRBJ2-7, with 8 positions matching TRBD2. The CDR3 end is not reached by the read, which stops 3 residues before it; the germline J gene fills it in. There are 14 residues in the CDR3. The V gene end was trimmed by 3 bases and the J gene end by 5 bases; junction bases not matched to a gene: 9. The germline CDR1 and CDR2 sequences are DFQATT and SNEGSKA (reference sequence).

This clone was seen a handful of times. Coverage ceases 3 residues before the CDR3 finishes, and the germline J gene fills in the end. The rearrangement joins TRBV7-2 to TRBJ1-1; D ambiguous. The CDR3 consists of 13 residues. Per the germline V gene, CDR1 is SGHTA and CDR2 is FQGNSA. The V end lost 3 bases, the J end lost 1 base, and 6 bases lay between the germline ends. CDR3 bases read: TGTGCCAGCAGCTTGACACAGAACACTGAA. Translation: CASSLTQNTE. The whole CDR3 sequence reads CASSLTQNTEAFF.

Turning to this clone: The read halts 3 residues ahead of the CDR3 end, with the missing end drawn from the germline J gene. The chain joins TRBV19 to TRBJ2-2; no reliable D call. V was cut by 10 bases and J by 7 bases, with 19 bases left in between. The CDR3 is 14 residues long. CDR1 is LNHDA, CDR2 SQIVND, per germline (reference sequence). The CDR3 loop is CATPGLELGGELFF. Incomplete CDR3 DNA: TGTGCCACCCCTGGCCTAGAGTTGGGCGGGGAG.

This clone is labeled as medium-sized (0.01 to 0.1%). The DNA ends 3 residues before the CDR3 does, and the rest of the CDR3 is filled in from the germline J gene. This chain joins TRBV7-3 and TRBJ1-5; the D gene is possibly TRBD1 (6 bases). V was pared by 5 bases and J by 7 bases, with 12 bases between. Per germline, CDR1 SGHTA and CDR2 FQGTGA. This CDR3 has 13 amino acids. The sequenced CDR3 bases are TGTGCCAGCAGCCTCAGAACAGGGCAGCCC. Translated: CASSLRTGQP. The entire CDR3 is CASSLRTGQPQHF.

The table lists this clone with many counts. From the germline J gene comes the end of the CDR3, since the read stops 3 residues before it. V usage is TRBV10-1 and J usage is TRBJ2-5; weak D call: TRBD2 (7 bases). The length of the CDR3 is 14 residues. In germline, CDR1 is WNHNN, CDR2 SYGVQD (reference sequence). The ends were cut back, 3 bases at V and 7 bases at J, with 15 bases in the middle. The CDR3 loop is CASSDLQRGGTQYF. CDR3 DNA (partial): TGCGCCAGCAGTGACCTACAGAGGGGGGGGACC.

Of note for this clone: The read halts 3 residues ahead of the CDR3 end, with the missing end drawn from the germline J gene. This sequence joins TRBV30 and TRBJ2-3; D possibly corresponds to TRBD1 (5 bases). This CDR3 spans 18 amino acids. Trimming pared 4 bases from V and 1 base from J, leaving 24 bases between. Germline V gene lookup returns CDR1 GTSNPN and CDR2 SVGIG (reference sequence). The part of the CDR3 DNA that was read is TGTGCCTGGACCCCCATTGGCAGGGCTTATTCTCGCACAGATACG. This translates into CAWTPIGRAYSRTDT. In full, the CDR3 is CAWTPIGRAYSRTDTQYF.

The CDR3 bases that were read are TGTGCCAGTAGTTCAACGGGGGAGTTGTACGAG. It encodes CASSSTGELYE. The complete CDR3 reads CASSSTGELYEQYF. The rearrangement links TRBV19 to TRBJ2-7; the D gene is possibly TRBD2 (6 bases). The read ends 3 residues shy of where the CDR3 ends; the end is completed using the germline J gene. The CDR3 totals 14 residues. The germline V gene has CDR1 LNHDA and CDR2 SQIVND (reference sequence). V was cut by 5 bases and J by 4 bases, with 15 bases left in between.

As to this clone: The DNA ends 3 residues before the CDR3 does, and the rest of the CDR3 is filled in from the germline J gene. This chain links TRBV7-3 with TRBJ2-1; D uncertain. Germline CDR1 is SGHTA and CDR2 is FQGTGA. The CDR3 covers 14 residues. Trimming shortened V by 5 bases and J by 6 bases, and 14 bases separated the two germline ends. CDR3 in amino acids: CASSPGAESNEQFF. CDR3 DNA, as far as it was read: TGTGCCAGCAGCCCCGGCGCGGAGTCCAATGAG.

This clone ranks as medium-sized. The CDR3 end lies 3 residues beyond the end of the read and is filled in from the germline J gene. The chain joins TRBV20-1 to TRBJ2-7, with TRBD2 matching 8 bases. The CDR3 runs 15 residues. V shed 6 bases and J 2 bases; nucleotides not matched to a gene: 12. Germline-derived CDR1 and CDR2 are DFQATT and SNEGSKA (reference sequence). CDR3 DNA (partial): TGCAGTGCGAATAGCGGGACCCTAATCGCCTACGAG. Translating it yields CSANSGTLIAYE. The full CDR3 protein is CSANSGTLIAYEQYF.

This clone has ten or more counts. The CDR3 is cut off 3 residues early in the read; its end comes from the germline J gene. This chain joins TRBV6-4 and TRBJ1-5; D gene unclear. CDR1 and CDR2 from the germline V gene are MRHNA and SNTAGT. The CDR3 is 13 amino acids. Trimming left V 3 bases short and J 7 bases short, with 10 bases between. The part of the CDR3 DNA that was read is TGTGCCAGCAGTGAAGGGAGCGGGCAGCCC. Translating gives CASSEGSGQP. The complete CDR3 reads CASSEGSGQPQHF.

As for this clone: The read comes to an end 3 residues before the CDR3 does, leaving the germline J gene to fill in the end. J is TRBJ1-2 and V is TRBV19; 7 bases fit TRBD1. This CDR3 has 12 amino acids. Germline V gene data show CDR1 as LNHDA and CDR2 as SQIVND (reference sequence). This chain's CDR3 is CASSTRQGSYTF. The CDR3 bases that were read are TGTGCCAGTAGTACTCGACAGGGAAGC.